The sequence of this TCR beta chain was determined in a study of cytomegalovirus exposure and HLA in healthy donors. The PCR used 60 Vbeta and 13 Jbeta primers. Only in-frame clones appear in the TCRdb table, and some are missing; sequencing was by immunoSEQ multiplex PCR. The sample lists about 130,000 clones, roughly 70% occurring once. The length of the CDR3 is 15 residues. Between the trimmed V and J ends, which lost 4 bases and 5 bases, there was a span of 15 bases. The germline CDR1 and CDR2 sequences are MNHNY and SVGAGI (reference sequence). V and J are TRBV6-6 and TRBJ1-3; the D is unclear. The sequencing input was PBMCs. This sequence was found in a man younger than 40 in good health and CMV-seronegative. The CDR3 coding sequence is TGTGCCAGCAGTTTACGCGGGCAGGTTCGAAACACCATATATTTT. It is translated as CASSLRGQVRNTIYF.